The 19 T cell receptor beta chains below all came from one sample that was sequenced in a study of CD8 T cells in ankylosing spondylitis. Study-level results: A motif in TCR beta, a set of under 10 highly homologous variants, appeared characteristic of ankylosing spondylitis blood.

No cognate antigen is known for these TCRs. TCRdb used MiXCR to reprocess the 5' RACE reads, holding one entry per CDR3 protein. The table shows fewer than 550,000 distinct CDR3 sequences, with roughly 5.2% occurring only once. Sample: blood, either unsorted or a sorted T cell fraction (not recorded which). These receptors came from a male donor with ankylosing spondylitis.

This clonotype was recorded many times. The chain is built from TRBV9 and TRBJ2-7; 8 bases line up with TRBD2. After removal of 6 bases from V and 6 bases from J, the junction contained 8 bases not matched to a gene. CDR1 is SGDLS and CDR2 is YYNGEE in the germline V gene. This CDR3 has 13 residues. In DNA form, the CDR3 reads TGTGCCAGCACGCCGGGACTAGAAGGCGAGCAGTACTTC. Translating it yields CASTPGLEGEQYF.

The chain combines TRBV2 with TRBJ1-1, with 8 bases fitting TRBD1. Germline V gene data show CDR1 as SNHLY and CDR2 as FYNNEI. V shed 6 bases and J 4 bases; nucleotides not matched to a gene: 4. This CDR3 contains 13 residues. CDR3 coding DNA: TGTGCCAGCAGCCGGACAGGGACCACTGAAGCTTTCTTT. Protein product: CASSRTGTTEAFF. Complete variable domain (other parts from reference TRBV2 and TRBJ1-1): EPEVTQTPSHQVTQMGQEVILRCVPISNHLYFYWYRQILGQKVEFLVSFYNNEISEKSEIFDDQFSVERPDGSNFTLKIRSTKLEDSAMYFCASSRTGTTEAFFGQGTRLTVV.

This clonotype was observed many times. The V gene is TRBV4-3, the J gene TRBJ2-1; D remains unclear. Germline CDR1 is LGHNA and CDR2 is YSLEER. This CDR3 contains 14 residues. The V end lost 6 bases, the J end lost 3 bases, and 12 bases lay between the germline ends. The CDR3 coding sequence is TGCGCCAGCAGTCTTGGAGAAAACTACAATGAGCAGTTCTTC. This encodes CASSLGENYNEQFF.

This clonotype was counted many times. This chain links TRBV5-6 with TRBJ2-1, with 10 bases aligning to TRBD2. Unmatched junction bases numbered 9, after V lost 0 bases and J lost 9 bases. The CDR3 is 16 amino acids. Germline V CDR1 and CDR2: SGHDT, YYEEEE. The CDR3 DNA is TGTGCCAGCAGCTTGGAAGCTAGCGGGAGTTCCGTTGAGCAGTTCTTC. Translated: CASSLEASGSSVEQFF. The full variable domain, with the rest looked up from reference TRBV5-6 and TRBJ2-1, is DAGVTQSPTHLIKTRGQQVTLRCSPKSGHDTVSWYQQALGQGPQFIFQYYEEEERQRGNFPDRFSGHQFPNYSSELNVNALLLGDSALYLCASSLEASGSSVEQFFGPGTRLTVL.

The chain employs TRBV2 and TRBJ1-1, with 7 positions matching TRBD1. With 3 bases clipped from V and 1 base from J, the junction kept 5 bases outside the gene matches. This CDR3 spans 15 amino acids. CDR1 is SNHLY and CDR2 is FYNNEI in the germline V gene. CDR3 residues: CASSEPRQGNTEAFF. CDR3 in DNA: TGTGCCAGCAGTGAGCCCAGACAGGGGAACACTGAAGCTTTCTTT.

This clonotype has at least ten counts. V and J are TRBV5-1 and TRBJ2-3, with D perhaps TRBD2 (5 bases). The V gene lost 0 bases and the J gene lost 5 bases, with 10 bases spanning the gap. Germline V CDR1 and CDR2: SGHRS, YFSETQ. The CDR3 length is 14 residues. The chain's CDR3 is CASSLVSGRDTQYF. CDR3 nucleotides: TGCGCCAGCAGCTTGGTGTCGGGAAGAGATACGCAGTATTTT. The entire variable domain, with the rest obtained from reference TRBV5-1 and TRBJ2-3, is as follows: KAGVTQTPRYLIKTRGQQVTLSCSPISGHRSVSWYQQTPGQGLQFLFEYFSETQRNKGNFPGRFSGRQFSNSRSEMNVSTLELGDSALYLCASSLVSGRDTQYFGPGTRLTVL.

This clonotype was seen repeatedly, ten times or more. The chain employs TRBV24-1 and TRBJ2-3, with D maybe TRBD1 (5 bases). The germline V and J ends were trimmed by 5 bases and 2 bases, with 7 bases remaining between them. The germline gives CDR1 KGHDR, CDR2 SFDVKD. The CDR3 covers 13 residues. The CDR3 DNA reads as TGTGCCACCAGTGGCGGACACACAGATACGCAGTATTTT. It codes for CATSGGHTDTQYF.

This clonotype was seen ten or more times. The chain has TRBV6-2 or TRBV6-3 and TRBJ1-5, with 10 nucleotides matching TRBD1. The CDR3 runs 16 residues. Germline trimming cut 6 bases from V and 0 bases from J; bases unmatched to any gene: 5. The germline V gene has CDR1 MNHEY and CDR2 SVGEGT. In nucleotides, the CDR3 is TGTGCCAGCAGCCCCGGGACAGGGGATAGCAATCAGCCCCAGCATTTT. Translation: CASSPGTGDSNQPQHF.

At least ten counts were recorded for this clonotype. The V and J genes are TRBV7-2 and TRBJ1-1; the match to TRBD1 covers 8 bases. V lost 4 bases to trimming and J lost 2 bases; unmatched junction nucleotides: 3. Germline loops: CDR1 SGHTA, CDR2 FQGNSA. The length of the CDR3 is 14 residues. CDR3 sequence reads: CASSYDRGNTEAFF. The CDR3 DNA sequence: TGTGCCAGCAGCTATGACAGGGGAAACACTGAAGCTTTCTTT.

This clonotype was found many times. The chain uses TRBV5-1 and TRBJ2-3, with D unclear. Per the germline V gene, CDR1 is SGHRS and CDR2 is YFSETQ. The CDR3 is 14 residues long. The germline V and J ends were trimmed by 4 bases and 4 bases, with 13 bases remaining between them. CDR3 nucleotide sequence: TGCGCCAGCAGCCTCATATATCCCCCAGATACGCAGTATTTT. Protein product: CASSLIYPPDTQYF.

A few counts support this clonotype. This sequence joins TRBV28 and TRBJ2-7; 10 bases are a match to TRBD2. CDR1 is MDHEN and CDR2 is SYDVKM in the germline V gene. Trimming took 5 bases from V and 7 from J; bases not matched to a gene: 8. The CDR3 sequence is 14 residues long. This chain's CDR3 is CASSHSSGSGEQYF. The CDR3 DNA sequence: TGTGCCAGCAGTCACTCTAGCGGGAGCGGTGAGCAGTACTTC. Complete variable domain (other parts from reference TRBV28 and TRBJ2-7): DVKVTQSSRYLVKRTGEKVFLECVQDMDHENMFWYRQDPGLGLRLIYFSYDVKMKEKGDIPEGYSVSREKKERFSLILESASTNQTSMYLCASSHSSGSGEQYFGPGTRLTVT.

This chain connects TRBV9 to TRBJ2-5; D is unclear. CDR3 length: 15 amino acids. The ends were cut back, 0 bases at V and 0 bases at J, with 9 bases in the middle. Germline V gene sequence: CDR1 SGDLS, CDR2 YYNGEE. The CDR3 protein is CASSVGGQDQETQYF. CDR3 coding DNA: TGTGCCAGCAGCGTAGGTGGGCAGGACCAAGAGACCCAGTACTTC. Supplemented by reference TRBV9 and TRBJ2-5, the full variable domain reads DSGVTQTPKHLITATGQRVTLRCSPRSGDLSVYWYQQSLDQGLQFLIQYYNGEERAKGNILERFSAQQFPDLHSELNLSSLELGDSALYFCASSVGGQDQETQYFGPGTRLLVL.

This clonotype appeared a few times. The chain links TRBV18 to TRBJ2-7; the D gene is possibly TRBD1 (5 bases). The CDR3 runs to 13 residues. Trimming left V 3 bases short and J 3 bases short, with 9 bases between. The V gene's germline CDR1 is KGHSH and CDR2 LQKENI. CDR3: CASSPTEYYEQYF. Here the CDR3 DNA reads TGTGCCAGCTCACCGACAGAATACTACGAGCAGTACTTC.

Many counts were recorded for this clonotype. The V call is TRBV10-3, the J call TRBJ1-1, with 7 bases that match TRBD1. CDR3 size: 14 residues. With V trimmed by 11 bases and J by 1 base, 10 bases remained unmatched. Germline V gene data show CDR1 as ENHRY and CDR2 as SYGVKD. This CDR3 reads CASRGPRGNTEAFF. The DNA of the CDR3 is TGTGCCTCTAGGGGGCCTAGAGGGAACACTGAAGCTTTCTTT.

This clonotype has at least ten counts. As DNA, the CDR3 is TGTGCCAGCAGTTTCTCGGAGGTACCCAGTATGAACACTGAAGCTTTCTTT. It encodes CASSFSEVPSMNTEAFF. V and J are TRBV6-5 and TRBJ1-1, with no clear D. The CDR3 is made up of 17 amino acids. Germline assignment: CDR1 MNHEY and CDR2 SVGAGI. Deletions cut 4 bases from V and 0 bases from J, with 18 bases between.

This clonotype was observed many times. The chain couples TRBV7-2 to TRBJ2-7; 9 nucleotides match TRBD2. CDR1 is SGHTA, CDR2 FQGNSA, per germline. V lost 3 bases to trimming and J lost 6 bases; unmatched junction nucleotides: 9. The CDR3 consists of 15 residues. CDR3 coding DNA: TGTGCCAGCAGCTTTCGTGCGGGGGGGCACCGCGAGCAGTACTTC. This translates into CASSFRAGGHREQYF. The full variable domain, with the rest looked up from reference TRBV7-2 and TRBJ2-7, is GAGVSQSPSNKVTEKGKDVELRCDPISGHTALYWYRQSLGQGLEFLIYFQGNSAPDKSGLPSDRFSAERTGGSVSTLTIQRTQQEDSAVYLCASSFRAGGHREQYFGPGTRLTVT.

This clonotype was counted only a few times. This chain connects TRBV7-2 to TRBJ2-3; D gene ambiguous. V was shortened by 1 base and J by 2 bases, with 7 bases between the two germline ends. The CDR3 loop spans 14 amino acids. Per the germline V gene, CDR1 is SGHTA and CDR2 is FQGNSA. For the CDR3, the DNA is TGTGCCAGCAGCTTAGTATCCCCCACAGATACGCAGTATTTT. Translated: CASSLVSPTDTQYF.

This clonotype was seen many times. The gene calls are TRBV28 and TRBJ1-6; D is perhaps TRBD1 (5 bases). V lost 2 bases and J 12 bases, leaving 11 bases between the germline ends. CDR3 size: 13 residues. CDR1 is MDHEN, CDR2 SYDVKM, per germline. CDR3 amino acids: CASSLRGGRPLHF. CDR3 nucleotide sequence: TGTGCCAGCAGTTTAAGGGGTGGTCGACCCCTCCACTTT.

This clonotype has ten or more counts. J is TRBJ1-2 and V is TRBV27; tentative D call: TRBD1 (6 bases). V was trimmed by 5 bases and J by 0 bases, leaving 22 bases between them. The CDR3 runs 18 residues. Germline CDR1 is MNHEY and CDR2 is SMNVEV (reference sequence). CDR3 sequence: CASSTHRRGIEPNYGYTF. Here the CDR3 DNA reads TGTGCCAGCAGTACCCATCGGAGGGGGATTGAACCTAACTATGGCTACACCTTC.